This T cell receptor (beta chain) stems from a study of PD-1 blockade in classical Hodgkin lymphoma. This CDR3 spans 13 amino acids. Germline V gene sequence: CDR1 LNHDA, CDR2 SQIVND (reference sequence). Between the trimmed V and J ends, which lost 3 bases and 4 bases, there was a span of 7 bases. The time point here: newly diagnosed, previously untreated cHL patient sample. Untreated, newly diagnosed classical Hodgkin lymphoma PBMCs served for comparison. The repertoire was sequenced with immunoSEQ multiplex PCR; TCRdb's copy has only in-frame clones and lacks some. The repertoire consists of over 60,000 clones, with about 94% occurring once and the leading ten covering roughly 2.6%.

The clonotype comes from a human donor with classical Hodgkin lymphoma. The chain uses TRBV19 and TRBJ1-3; D gene uncertain. Input material: peripheral blood mononuclear cells (PBMCs). CDR3 sequence reads: CASSMRPGNTIYF. The CDR3 nucleotides read TGTGCCAGTAGTATGAGGCCCGGAAACACCATATATTTT. The full variable domain, with the rest looked up from reference TRBV19 and TRBJ1-3, is DGGITQSPKYLFRKEGQNVTLSCEQNLNHDAMYWYRQDPGQGLRLIYYSQIVNDFQKGDIAEGYSVSREKKESFPLTVTSAQKNPTAFYLCASSMRPGNTIYFGEGSWLTVV.